This record covers a single TCR beta chain. Its matching antigen is unknown. This record comes from a study of cytomegalovirus exposure and HLA in healthy donors. Across the whole study: The 120 or so validation repertoires were produced on the same platform as the roughly 700 repertoires of the first cohort. This was reported in a later analysis. Findings of the study overall: Through in vitro validation, three CMV-associated chains were shown to be specific for CMV antigens. Subsequent analysis revealed that first-cohort TCR clusters tended to co-occur in the 120 or so validation repertoires. The study flagged some 170 TCR beta chains as cytomegalovirus-associated.

The repertoire was sequenced with immunoSEQ multiplex PCR; TCRdb's copy has only in-frame clones and lacks some. Of 140,000 to 150,000 clones listed, roughly 90% were seen once; the top ten hold under 5%. The CDR3 has 13 residues. V shed 5 bases and J 2 bases; nucleotides not matched to a gene: 3. Germline loops: CDR1 SGHNT, CDR2 YYREEE (reference sequence). The sample taken for sequencing was PBMCs. The rearrangement joins TRBV5-4 to TRBJ2-5; 7 positions match TRBD1. The source is a man in his late teens or twenties in good health and CMV-seropositive. The CDR3 DNA reads TGTGCCAGCAGTGGGACAGCGCAAGAGACCCAGTACTTC. It yields the protein CASSGTAQETQYF.